The present entry profiles one T cell receptor (beta chain) with its context. Its specificity is not known. This sample is part of a study of cytomegalovirus exposure and HLA in healthy donors. Study results and limitations: The classifier reportedly diagnosed cytomegalovirus status with high sensitivity and specificity. Looking again later, the authors saw that most CMV-associated TCR beta chains seemed HLA-restricted. Later examination showed HLA-associated TCR beta chains had greater clonal expansion than equally common others.

The CDR3 runs to 15 residues. Germline V gene lookup returns CDR1 SGHVS and CDR2 FNYEAQ. V gave up 5 bases and J gave up 4 bases; unmatched junction bases: 3. A multiplex PCR was run with 60 Vbeta primers and 13 Jbeta primers. Clones were sequenced by immunoSEQ multiplex PCR, and TCRdb holds only the in-frame ones, with some missing. The data show over 150,000 clones, about four fifths seen once. The sample consisted of PBMCs. The source of this sequence is a man under 40 in good health and CMV-seropositive. The chain has TRBV7-6 and TRBJ2-2; TRBD2 matches 11 bases. CDR3 loop: CASSPTSGVTGELFF. The CDR3 nucleotides read TGTGCCAGCAGCCCGACTAGCGGGGTCACCGGGGAGCTGTTTTTT.